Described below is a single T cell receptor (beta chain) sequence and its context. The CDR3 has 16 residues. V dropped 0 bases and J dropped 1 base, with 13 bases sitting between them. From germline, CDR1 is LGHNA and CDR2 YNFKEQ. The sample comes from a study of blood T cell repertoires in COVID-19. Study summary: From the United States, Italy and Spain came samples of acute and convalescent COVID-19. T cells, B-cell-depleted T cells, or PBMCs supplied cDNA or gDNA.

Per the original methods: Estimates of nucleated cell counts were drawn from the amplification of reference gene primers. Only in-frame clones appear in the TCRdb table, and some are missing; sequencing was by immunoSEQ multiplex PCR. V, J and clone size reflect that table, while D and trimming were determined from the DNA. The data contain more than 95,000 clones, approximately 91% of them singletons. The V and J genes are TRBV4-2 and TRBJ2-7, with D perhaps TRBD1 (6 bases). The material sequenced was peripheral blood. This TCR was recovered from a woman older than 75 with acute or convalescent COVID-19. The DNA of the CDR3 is TGTGCCAGCAGCCAAGATCAGTCAGGGGTTTCCTACGAGCAGTACTTC. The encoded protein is CASSQDQSGVSYEQYF.